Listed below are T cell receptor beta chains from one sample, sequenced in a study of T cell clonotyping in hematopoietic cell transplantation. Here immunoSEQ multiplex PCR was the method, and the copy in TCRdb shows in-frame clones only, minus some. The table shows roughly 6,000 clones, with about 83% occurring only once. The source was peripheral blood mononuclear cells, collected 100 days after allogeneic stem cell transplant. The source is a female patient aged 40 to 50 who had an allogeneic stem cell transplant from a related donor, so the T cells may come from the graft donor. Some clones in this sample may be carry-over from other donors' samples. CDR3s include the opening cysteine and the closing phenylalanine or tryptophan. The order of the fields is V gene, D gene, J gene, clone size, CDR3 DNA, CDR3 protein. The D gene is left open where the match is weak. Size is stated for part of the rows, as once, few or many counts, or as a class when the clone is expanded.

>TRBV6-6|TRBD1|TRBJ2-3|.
TGTGCCAGCAGTTACTATGGACAGGGGACCGGAGATACGCAGTATTTT
CASSYYGQGTGDTQYF
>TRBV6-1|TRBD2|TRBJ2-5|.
TGTGCCAGCACAGGACTAGCGGGTTCCCAAGAGACCCAGTACTTC
CASTGLAGSQETQYF
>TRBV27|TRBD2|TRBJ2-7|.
TGTGCCAGCAGTTTGTCGACGGGAGGGCCCCACGAGCAGTACTTC
CASSLSTGGPHEQYF
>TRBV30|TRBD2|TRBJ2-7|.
TGTGCCTGGAGGGGAACTAGCGGAGGCCGTTTAGAGCAGTACTTC
CAWRGTSGGRLEQYF
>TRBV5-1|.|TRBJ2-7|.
TGCGCCAGCAGTACGGTAGGGGACGAGCAGTACTTC
CASSTVGDEQYF
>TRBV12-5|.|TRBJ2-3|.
TGTGCTAGCGACGGGACACCTAACGGCACAGATACGCAGTATTTT
CASDGTPNGTDTQYF
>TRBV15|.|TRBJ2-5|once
TGTGCCACCAGCAGGGGCGGGTCAGGGTCAGAGACCCAGTACTTC
CATSRGGSGSETQYF
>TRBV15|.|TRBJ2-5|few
TGTGCCACCAGCAGAAAAGGTCGGGCAGAGACCCAGTACTTC
CATSRKGRAETQYF
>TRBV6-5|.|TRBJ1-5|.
TGTGCCAGCAGCCTGACAGCGAATAATCAGCCCCAGCATTTT
CASSLTANNQPQHF
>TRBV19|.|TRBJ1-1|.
TGTGCCAGTAGTATATCAGGGGTTGCTGAAGCTTTCTTT
CASSISGVAEAFF
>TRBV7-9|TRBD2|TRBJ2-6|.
TGTGCCAGCAGCTTGACTAGCGGGAGGGGCGGGGCCAACGTCCTGACTTTC
CASSLTSGRGGANVLTF
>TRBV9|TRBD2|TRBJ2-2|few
TGTGCCAGCAGCGAGACTAGCGGACTGAACACCGGGGAGCTGTTTTTT
CASSETSGLNTGELFF
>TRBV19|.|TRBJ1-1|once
TGTGCCAGTAGTATAGATCTAGAGGGTGAAGCTTTCTTT
CASSIDLEGEAFF
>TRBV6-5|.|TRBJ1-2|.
TGTGCCAGCTACAAGGGGGGGGTCAACTATGGCTACACCTTC
CASYKGGVNYGYTF
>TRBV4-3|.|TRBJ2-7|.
TGCGCCAGCAGCCAAGGCACAGGCTACGAGCAGTACTTC
CASSQGTGYEQYF
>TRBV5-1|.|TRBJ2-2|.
TGCGCCAGCAGCTTGCAAGGCGGGGTGAACACCGGGGAGCTGTTTTTT
CASSLQGGVNTGELFF
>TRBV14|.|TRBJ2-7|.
TGTGCCAGCAGCCAGGGCTACGAGCAGTACTTC
CASSQGYEQYF
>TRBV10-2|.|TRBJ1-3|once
TGCGCCAGCAGCCCTCGAAGCTCTGGAAACACCATATATTTT
CASSPRSSGNTIYF
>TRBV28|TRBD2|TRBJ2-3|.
TGTGCCAGCAGTTTACGGACTAGCGGGAGAACAGATACGCAGTATTTT
CASSLRTSGRTDTQYF
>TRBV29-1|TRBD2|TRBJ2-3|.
TGCAGCGTGCGGACTAGCGGGAACACAGATACGCAGTATTTT
CSVRTSGNTDTQYF
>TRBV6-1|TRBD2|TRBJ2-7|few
TGTGCCAGCAGTGAACTAGCGGGAGGGCCTGACGAGCAGTACTTC
CASSELAGGPDEQYF
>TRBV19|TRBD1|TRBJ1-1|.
TGTGCCAGCAGGACAGGCCGACCGAACACTGAAGCTTTCTTT
CASRTGRPNTEAFF
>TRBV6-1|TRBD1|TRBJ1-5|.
TGTGCCAGCAGTGACGGGGGACAGGGTGGGCAGCCCCAGCATTTT
CASSDGGQGGQPQHF
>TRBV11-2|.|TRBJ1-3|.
TGTGCCAGCAGCTTACCACAGGGTTCCGGAAACACCATATATTTT
CASSLPQGSGNTIYF
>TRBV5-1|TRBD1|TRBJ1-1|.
TGCGCCAGCAGCTTGGTGGCAGGGGGATCTGAAGCTTTCTTT
CASSLVAGGSEAFF
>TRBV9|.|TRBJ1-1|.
TGTGCCAGCAGCGTAGGTCAAGGGGGGGGTGGTACTGAAGCTTTCTTT
CASSVGQGGGGTEAFF
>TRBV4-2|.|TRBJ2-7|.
TGTGCCAGCAGCCAAGTACCCTACGAGCAGTACTTC
CASSQVPYEQYF
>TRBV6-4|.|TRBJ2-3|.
TGTGCCAGCAGTGACAGCTCAGGGGCAGATACGCAGTATTTT
CASSDSSGADTQYF
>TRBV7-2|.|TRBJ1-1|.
TGTGCCAGCACCGATGTCGGGATTTGGGCTTTCTTT
CASTDVGIWAFF
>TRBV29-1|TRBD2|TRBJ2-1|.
TGCAGCGGCTCCCGGGAGCGGGGCAACGAGCAGTTCTTC
CSGSRERGNEQFF
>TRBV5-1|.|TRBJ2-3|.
TGCGCCAGCAGCTTGGGGAGCACAGATACGCAGTATTTT
CASSLGSTDTQYF
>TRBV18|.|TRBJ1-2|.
TGTGCCAGCTCACCGAACCCAGGGGTTGGCTATGGCTACACCTTC
CASSPNPGVGYGYTF
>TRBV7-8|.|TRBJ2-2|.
TGTGCCAGCAGCTTAGTCGTTGACGGGGAGCTGTTTTTT
CASSLVVDGELFF
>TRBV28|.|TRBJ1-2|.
TGTGCCAGCAGCTCCCATCGGTGGGGGCAGACTGGCTACACCTTC
CASSSHRWGQTGYTF
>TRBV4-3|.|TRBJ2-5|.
TGCGCCAGCAGCCAAGAATTTCCCGCAGTGTCGGTCGGCTCCCAAGAGACCCAGTACTTC
CASSQEFPAVSVGSQETQYF
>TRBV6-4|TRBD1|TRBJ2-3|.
TGTGCCAGCAGTACTACAGGGGCGTGGGGAGAAAACACAGATACGCAGTATTTT
CASSTTGAWGENTDTQYF
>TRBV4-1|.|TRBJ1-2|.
TGCGCCAGCAGCCAAGACGTAGCGGCGAGTCGAGTTGGCTACACCTTC
CASSQDVAASRVGYTF
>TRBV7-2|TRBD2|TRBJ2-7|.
TGTGCCAGCAGCGACTCTAGCGGGACCCCGATTTACGAGCAGTACTTC
CASSDSSGTPIYEQYF
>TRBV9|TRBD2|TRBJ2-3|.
TGTGCCAGCAGCATTGGCGGGAGACCTACAGATACGCAGTATTTT
CASSIGGRPTDTQYF
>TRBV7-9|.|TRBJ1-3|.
TGTGCCAGCAGCTTACGCAGGGGTGGAAACACCATATATTTT
CASSLRRGGNTIYF
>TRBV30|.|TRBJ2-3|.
TGTGCCTGGACCCCGGGGGAGAACACAGATACGCAGTATTTT
CAWTPGENTDTQYF
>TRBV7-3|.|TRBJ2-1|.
TGTGCCAGCAGAAGTGCACAGGGTAGCTCCTACAATGAGCAGTTCTTC
CASRSAQGSSYNEQFF
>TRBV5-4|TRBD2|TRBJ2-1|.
TGTGCCAGCAGCTTTACGGGACTAGAGGCCGGTGAGCAGTTCTTC
CASSFTGLEAGEQFF
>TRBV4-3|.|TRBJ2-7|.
TGCGCCAGCAGCCAAGATACGGGGTTCGAGCAGTACTTC
CASSQDTGFEQYF
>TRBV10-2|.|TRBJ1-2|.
TGCGCCAGCAGTGATGGTCAGAACTATGGCTACACCTTC
CASSDGQNYGYTF
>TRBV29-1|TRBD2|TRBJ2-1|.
TGCAGCGTTGAAGGGTCTCCTAGCGGGATCAATGAGCAGTTCTTC
CSVEGSPSGINEQFF
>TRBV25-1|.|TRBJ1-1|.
TGTGCCAGCATTGAGGCTGGGCAGACCTTGGGCACTGAAGCTTTCTTT
CASIEAGQTLGTEAFF
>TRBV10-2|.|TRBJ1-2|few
TGCGCCAGCAGTGAGTCGGGTACGTCCCCCTATGGCTACACCTTC
CASSESGTSPYGYTF
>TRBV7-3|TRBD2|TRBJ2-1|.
TGTGCCAGCAGCCCTAGAAGGGGGGCGGGAGGCGGGGACAATGAGCAGTTCTTC
CASSPRRGAGGGDNEQFF
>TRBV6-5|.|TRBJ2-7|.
TGTGCCAGCAGTACAGCCTTGGGTTACGAGCAGTACTTC
CASSTALGYEQYF
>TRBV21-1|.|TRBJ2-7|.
TGTGCCAGCAGCATAGGAGGACAGGGCCGCGTTTGTTCCCATAGCTCCTACGAGCAGTACTTC
CASSIGGQGRVCSHSSYEQYF
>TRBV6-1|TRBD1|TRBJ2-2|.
TGTGCCAGCAGTGGGAAAGGGGGCGGGAACACCGGGGAGCTGTTTTTT
CASSGKGGGNTGELFF
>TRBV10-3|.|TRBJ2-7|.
TGTGCCATCAGTGAAGGGTCTGTCTACGAGCAGTACTTC
CAISEGSVYEQYF
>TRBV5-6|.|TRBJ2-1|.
TGTGCCAGCAGCTTAAGCTGGCCTCCTTCCAATGAGCAGTTCTTC
CASSLSWPPSNEQFF
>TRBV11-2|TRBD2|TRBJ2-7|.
TGTGCCAGCAGCCTCCGGCGGGACTACCACGAGCAGTACTTC
CASSLRRDYHEQYF